The 30 T cell receptor beta chains below all came from one sample that was sequenced in a study of blood T cell repertoires in COVID-19. The protocol was immunoSEQ multiplex PCR, while the TCRdb copy is restricted to in-frame clones and leaves out a portion. The table lists approximately 480,000 clones, 89% of them singletons. Material: peripheral blood. These receptors originate from a man aged 18 to 30 with COVID-19, enrolled during active disease.

This chain connects TRBV2 to TRBJ2-4; no reliable D call. This CDR3 comprises 14 residues. Looked up from germline, CDR1 is SNHLY and CDR2 is FYNNEI. V was shortened by 6 bases and J by 2 bases, with 11 bases between the two germline ends. For the CDR3, the DNA is TGTGCCAGCAGGGCCCGCCCCACCAAAAACATTCAGTACTTC. Its translation: CASRARPTKNIQYF.

The CDR3 bases are TGTGCCAGCAGCACGCTGGTGACAGGGGGCCATGAGCAGTACTTC. Translated: CASSTLVTGGHEQYF. The chain uses TRBV3-1 (or the pseudogene TRBV3-2) and TRBJ2-7; TRBD1 aligns across 10 bases. The trim removed 5 bases at V and 7 bases at J, leaving 11 bases unmatched. Germline CDR1 reads LGHDT; CDR2 reads YNNKEL (reference sequence). CDR3 size: 15 residues.

This chain uses TRBV2 with TRBJ2-4; TRBD2 matches at 8 bases. Trimming took 2 bases from V and 4 from J; bases not matched to a gene: 4. CDR3 size: 15 residues. Germline V lookup: CDR1 SNHLY, CDR2 FYNNEI. CDR3 coding DNA: TGTGCCAGCAGTGAATGGCTAGCGGGTAAAAACATTCAGTACTTC. Translation: CASSEWLAGKNIQYF.

This chain joins TRBV12-5 and TRBJ2-1, with TRBD2 matching over 7 bases. The CDR3 runs to 16 residues. Germline CDR1 and CDR2: LGHNT and FRNRAP. The V and J ends lost 2 bases and 6 bases, in that order; junction bases with no gene match: 10. CDR3 nucleotide sequence: TGTGCTAGTGGTTTGATAGCGGGCGCGACAACCAATGAGCAGTTCTTC. This encodes CASGLIAGATTNEQFF.

The CDR3 coding sequence is TGTGCCAGCAGCTTAAGGGACACCCACGAGCAGTACTTC. Translated, it gives CASSLRDTHEQYF. The genes are TRBV13 and TRBJ2-7; tentative D call: TRBD1 (6 bases). Germline-derived CDR1 and CDR2 are PRHDT and FYEKMQ (reference sequence). The CDR3 has 13 amino acids. V shed 2 bases and J shed 5 bases, with 10 bases lying between them.

The chain recombines TRBV29-1 with TRBJ2-5; 13 nucleotides line up with TRBD2. V lost 3 bases and J lost 4; bases outside the gene matches: 5. Per germline, CDR1 SQVTM and CDR2 ANQGSEA. The CDR3 is 15 residues long. CDR3 DNA sequence: TGCAGCGTTGATACCGGGACTAGCGGGACAGAGACCCAGTACTTC. It is translated as CSVDTGTSGTETQYF.

This clone was seen more than once but under ten times. The chain joins TRBV6-1 to TRBJ2-5, with D hard to call. V lost 1 base and J lost 5, with 14 bases in between. Germline values: CDR1 MNHNS, CDR2 SASEGT. CDR3 length: 15 residues. This CDR3 is CASSEVVTTRETQYF. The CDR3 region has the DNA TGTGCCAGCAGTGAAGTGGTCACTACCCGCGAGACCCAGTACTTC.

This rearrangement joins TRBV5-4 to TRBJ2-1, with D tentatively TRBD2 (5 bases). Germline CDR1 is SGHNT and CDR2 is YYREEE (reference sequence). The CDR3 contains 17 residues. Deletions cut 0 bases from V and 0 bases from J, with 13 bases between. CDR3 protein: CASSLVKGSGSYNEQFF. CDR3 in DNA: TGTGCCAGCAGCTTGGTAAAGGGAAGCGGCTCCTACAATGAGCAGTTCTTC.

The V call is TRBV14, the J call TRBJ1-5, with D uncertain. The CDR3 sequence is 12 residues long. Germline V gives CDR1 SGHDN, CDR2 FVKESK. V was shortened by 1 base and J by 9 bases, with 7 bases between the two germline ends. As DNA, the CDR3 is TGTGCCAGCAGCCAAGGGCACCGGCCCCAGCATTTT. Its translation: CASSQGHRPQHF. Supplemented by reference TRBV14 and TRBJ1-5, the full variable domain reads EAGVTQFPSHSVIEKGQTVTLRCDPISGHDNLYWYRRVMGKEIKFLLHFVKESKQDESGMPNNRFLAERTGGTYSTLKVQPAELEDSGVYFCASSQGHRPQHFGDGTRLSIL.

V gene TRBV3-1 (or the pseudogene TRBV3-2) combines with J gene TRBJ1-1, with TRBD1 identical over 7 bases. CDR1 LGHDT and CDR2 YNNKEL come from the germline V gene (reference sequence). V was pared by 6 bases and J by 7 bases, with 11 bases of the junction left unmatched. This CDR3 spans 14 amino acids. Here the CDR3 reads CASSLFRDSLEAFF. The CDR3 DNA follows: TGTGCCAGCAGTTTGTTCCGGGACAGCCTTGAAGCTTTCTTT.

This clone was counted a single time. V is TRBV2 and J is TRBJ1-5; TRBD1 aligns across 7 bases. CDR1 and CDR2 (germline): SNHLY, FYNNEI. J gave up 2 bases and V 4 bases, and 5 bases lay outside the gene matches. The length of the CDR3 is 15 residues. CDR3 sequence: CASSADRVGNQPQHF. The CDR3 bases are TGTGCCAGCAGTGCTGACAGGGTCGGCAATCAGCCCCAGCATTTT.

The chain combines TRBV6-5 with TRBJ1-5; 7 nucleotides align to TRBD1. CDR3 size: 13 residues. Germline CDR1 MNHEY, CDR2 SVGAGI. The J segment lost 7 bases and the V segment lost 7 bases, leaving 7 bases of the junction unmatched. The CDR3 here is CASIQGIGQPQHF. The CDR3 DNA sequence: TGTGCCAGCATACAGGGGATAGGGCAGCCCCAGCATTTT.

This clone was observed a single time. The chain recombines TRBV3-1 (or the pseudogene TRBV3-2) with TRBJ2-7; TRBD2 matches at 7 bases. CDR3 length equals 14 residues. Trimming removed 0 bases from V and 6 bases from J; junction bases left unmatched: 5. Germline CDR1 and CDR2: LGHDT and YNNKEL (reference sequence). CDR3 region: CASSQEGEGSEQYF. In DNA, the CDR3 is TGTGCCAGCAGCCAAGAAGGGGAGGGCTCCGAGCAGTACTTC.

The genes are TRBV5-4 and TRBJ2-7, with 7 bases lining up with TRBD1. This CDR3 contains 12 residues. Germline CDR1 and CDR2: SGHNT and YYREEE (reference sequence). Trimming cost V 10 bases and J 7 bases; bases outside gene matches: 11. CDR3 DNA: TGTGCCTCCAAGACAGGGTTGGGGGAGCAGTACTTC. Its translation is CASKTGLGEQYF.

The V call is TRBV5-6, the J call TRBJ1-2; no definite D call. Germline V gene sequence: CDR1 SGHDT, CDR2 YYEEEE. V was trimmed by 0 bases and J by 4 bases, leaving 10 bases between them. The CDR3 extends over 14 amino acids. CDR3 in amino acids: CASSLVRVPYGYTF. CDR3 DNA: TGTGCCAGCAGCTTGGTGAGAGTCCCCTATGGCTACACCTTC. Complete variable domain (other parts from reference TRBV5-6 and TRBJ1-2): DAGVTQSPTHLIKTRGQQVTLRCSPKSGHDTVSWYQQALGQGPQFIFQYYEEEERQRGNFPDRFSGHQFPNYSSELNVNALLLGDSALYLCASSLVRVPYGYTFGSGTRLTVV.

This clone was picked up a small number of times. This chain connects TRBV7-3 to TRBJ2-7, with D possibly TRBD2 on 5 matching bases. The CDR3 runs 13 residues. Per the germline V gene, CDR1 is SGHTA and CDR2 is FQGTGA. The germline V and J ends were trimmed by 4 bases and 6 bases, with 13 bases remaining between them. CDR3 protein: CASSSGTGPEQYF. The CDR3 coding sequence is TGTGCCAGCAGCTCGGGAACTGGACCCGAGCAGTACTTC.

The chain is built from TRBV11-2 and TRBJ1-2; D perhaps matches TRBD1 (5 bases). The CDR3 has 12 residues. The V end lost 5 bases, the J end lost 14 bases, and 18 bases lay between the germline ends. Germline loops: CDR1 SGHAT, CDR2 FQNNGV. CDR3 nucleotide sequence: TGTGCCAGCAGCCTCGAGGGCGGGACCCGGACCTTC. Protein product: CASSLEGGTRTF.

In this sample, this clone turned up once. The V call is TRBV5-4, the J call TRBJ2-7; 11 bases align to TRBD2. Per germline, CDR1 SGHNT and CDR2 YYREEE (reference sequence). V gave up 1 base and J gave up 4 bases; unmatched junction bases: 4. The CDR3 is 15 residues long. The CDR3 sequence is CASSLRLAGGYEQYF. The CDR3 DNA sequence: TGTGCCAGCAGCTTGCGGCTAGCGGGAGGTTACGAGCAGTACTTC. Combining the CDR3 with reference TRBV5-4 and TRBJ2-7 gives the whole variable domain ETGVTQSPTHLIKTRGQQVTLRCSSQSGHNTVSWYQQALGQGPQFIFQYYREEENGRGNFPPRFSGLQFPNYSSELNVNALELDDSALYLCASSLRLAGGYEQYFGPGTRLTVT.

The V and J genes are TRBV11-2 and TRBJ2-7; 11 positions match TRBD1. The ends lost 3 bases at V and 7 bases at J; junction bases unmatched: 5. The germline V gene encodes CDR1 SGHAT and CDR2 FQNNGV. This CDR3 has 14 amino acids. The CDR3 loop reads CASSFVGTGGEQYF. The CDR3 coding sequence is TGTGCCAGCAGCTTCGTTGGGACAGGGGGGGAGCAGTACTTC. Complete variable domain (other parts from reference TRBV11-2 and TRBJ2-7): EAGVAQSPRYKIIEKRQSVAFWCNPISGHATLYWYQQILGQGPKLLIQFQNNGVVDDSQLPKDRFSAERLKGVDSTLKIQPAKLEDSAVYLCASSFVGTGGEQYFGPGTRLTVT.

This chain links TRBV2 with TRBJ2-1; 9 positions agree with TRBD1. CDR1 and CDR2 (germline): SNHLY, FYNNEI. The trim removed 8 bases at V and 2 bases at J, leaving 1 base unmatched. This CDR3 contains 13 residues. Written as DNA, the CDR3 is TGTGCCAGCGGGACAGGGCCCTACAATGAGCAGTTCTTC. This translates into CASGTGPYNEQFF.

V usage is TRBV7-9 and J usage is TRBJ2-1; TRBD2 matches 10 bases. V lost 5 bases and J lost 9; bases outside the gene matches: 7. Germline CDR1 reads SEHNR; CDR2 reads FQNEAQ (reference sequence). The CDR3 contains 14 residues. CDR3 loop: CASSPGTSVSEQFF. The CDR3 DNA reads TGTGCCAGCAGCCCTGGGACTAGCGTGAGTGAGCAGTTCTTC.

The chain uses TRBV5-5 and TRBJ1-1; no clear D. V lost 3 bases and J lost 4, with 7 bases in between. Germline CDR1 is SGHKS and CDR2 is YYEKEE (reference sequence). CDR3 length: 12 amino acids. CDR3: CASSSGGTEAFF. The CDR3 DNA is TGTGCCAGCAGCTCCGGTGGCACTGAAGCTTTCTTT.

The rearrangement joins TRBV27 to TRBJ2-7; D might be TRBD1 (6 bases). Trimming cost V 4 bases and J 11 bases, with 21 bases left between them. This CDR3 comprises 14 residues. Germline V gene sequence: CDR1 MNHEY, CDR2 SMNVEV (reference sequence). The CDR3 DNA reads TGTGCCAGCAGTTCCACTGTGGGGGCGAGTACTAAGTACTTC. Translated, it gives CASSSTVGASTKYF.

The chain joins TRBV11-2 to TRBJ1-4, with 8 nucleotides matching TRBD1. Germline loops: CDR1 SGHAT, CDR2 FQNNGV. The CDR3 is 13 amino acids. V lost 6 bases to trimming and J lost 8 bases; unmatched junction nucleotides: 5. The CDR3 loop is CASRPTGGEKLFF. In DNA form, the CDR3 reads TGTGCCAGCAGACCCACAGGGGGAGAAAAACTGTTTTTT.

The chain recombines TRBV7-6 with TRBJ2-7, with 8 positions matching TRBD2. This CDR3 is 16 amino acids long. Germline V gene data show CDR1 as SGHVS and CDR2 as FNYEAQ. Unmatched junction bases numbered 6, after V lost 1 base and J lost 1 base. This chain's CDR3 is CASSLVVSGGSYEQYF. The CDR3 DNA reads TGTGCCAGCAGCTTAGTGGTCAGCGGGGGTTCCTACGAGCAGTACTTC.

The J gene is TRBJ1-4, the V gene TRBV11-3, with a possible D match to TRBD1 (5 bases). Germline CDR1 reads SGHNT; CDR2 reads YENEEA. CDR3 length: 14 amino acids. Trimming removed 4 bases at V and 4 bases at J, with 10 bases between. The chain's CDR3 is CASSSTGGNEKLFF. The CDR3, as DNA: TGTGCCAGCAGCTCGACGGGGGGTAATGAAAAACTGTTTTTT. Based on the CDR3 plus reference TRBV11-3 and TRBJ1-4, the full variable domain is EAGVVQSPRYKIIEKKQPVAFWCNPISGHNTLYWYLQNLGQGPELLIRYENEEAVDDSQLPKDRFSAERLKGVDSTLKIQPAELGDSAVYLCASSSTGGNEKLFFGSGTQLSVL.

Only one count was recorded for this clone. This chain links TRBV19 with TRBJ2-1; 7 bases are shared with TRBD2. Per the germline V gene, CDR1 is LNHDA and CDR2 is SQIVND (reference sequence). The CDR3 consists of 16 residues. J lost 3 bases, V lost 3 bases, and 8 bases had no gene match. The CDR3 reads CASSISSRTSYNEQFF. In nucleotides, the CDR3 is TGTGCCAGTAGTATTTCGTCCCGGACTAGCTACAATGAGCAGTTCTTC.

The gene calls are TRBV30 and TRBJ2-5; possible D gene TRBD2, 6 bases. The V end was cut by 3 bases, the J end by 4 bases, with 12 bases between. CDR1 and CDR2 from the germline V gene are GTSNPN and SVGIG (reference sequence). The CDR3 is 13 residues long. The CDR3 loop is CAWRRVGGETQYF. DNA of the CDR3: TGTGCCTGGAGAAGGGTCGGGGGAGAGACCCAGTACTTC. Filled out from reference TRBV30 and TRBJ2-5, the complete variable domain reads SQTIHQWPATLVQPVGSPLSLECTVEGTSNPNLYWYRQAAGRGLQLLFYSVGIGQISSEVPQNLSASRPQDRQFILSSKKLLLSDSGFYLCAWRRVGGETQYFGPGTRLLVL.

Here the CDR3 reads CASRGQGGNEQFF. The CDR3 DNA reads TGCGCCAGCAGGGGACAGGGGGGAAATGAGCAGTTCTTC. The chain combines TRBV4-1 with TRBJ2-1; 11 nucleotides agree with TRBD1. V shed 6 bases and J 7 bases; nucleotides not matched to a gene: 2. This CDR3 has 13 amino acids. Looked up from germline, CDR1 is MGHRA and CDR2 is YSYEKL.

The genes are TRBV6-6 and TRBJ2-1; TRBD2 agrees at 10 bases. This CDR3 region has 16 residues. With V trimmed by 7 bases and J by 0 bases, 6 bases remained unmatched. The germline gives CDR1 MNHNY, CDR2 SVGAGI (reference sequence). CDR3 protein: CASTGLAVSSYNEQFF. As DNA, the CDR3 is TGTGCCAGCACTGGACTAGCGGTCAGCTCCTACAATGAGCAGTTCTTC.